This is a list of T cell receptor beta chains from one sample in a study of blood T cell repertoires in COVID-19. The protocol was immunoSEQ multiplex PCR, while the TCRdb copy is restricted to in-frame clones and leaves out a portion. The table includes approximately 82,000 clones, about four fifths detected once. The sample taken for sequencing was peripheral blood. The receptor source for this set is a woman in her sixties with acute or convalescent COVID-19. CDR3s include the opening cysteine and the closing phenylalanine or tryptophan. Each record gives: clone size, J gene, D gene, V gene, CDR3 DNA, CDR3 protein. The D gene is left open where the match is weak. Only part of the rows carry a size: once, few, many, or a class if the clone is expanded.

. | TRBJ2-5 | . | TRBV24-1 | TGTGCCACCAGTGACACGCGGACAGTCCTCCAAGAGACCCAGTACTTC | CATSDTRTVLQETQYF
. | TRBJ2-5 | . | TRBV6-5 | TGTGCCACCGAGAGAGGAGGAGGAGCCGAGACCCAGTACTTC | CATERGGGAETQYF
few | TRBJ1-1 | TRBD1 | TRBV15 | TGTGCCACCAGCAGCCGGGACAGTCCTAACACTGAAGCTTTCTTT | CATSSRDSPNTEAFF
. | TRBJ1-2 | . | TRBV5-1 | TGCGCCAGCAGCTTGGTTGGGCAGGGGAAAGACGGAGTTGGCTACACCTTC | CASSLVGQGKDGVGYTF
. | TRBJ1-3 | . | TRBV5-1 | TGCGCCAGCACTGTTCAGGGGAGCTCTGGAAACACCATATATTTT | CASTVQGSSGNTIYF
. | TRBJ2-1 | . | TRBV5-6 | TGTGCCAGCAGCTCTTTAGTGTACAATGAGCAGTTCTTC | CASSSLVYNEQFF
. | TRBJ2-3 | TRBD1 | TRBV7-2 | TGTGCCAGCAGCCAGGACAGGCGGAGCACAGATACGCAGTATTTT | CASSQDRRSTDTQYF
. | TRBJ1-3 | . | TRBV7-6 | TGTGCCAGCAGCTTTGGGGAGCCCTCTGGAAACACCATATATTTT | CASSFGEPSGNTIYF
few | TRBJ1-1 | . | TRBV28 | TGTGCCAGCAGTTTATCCTCGAGCAGTGGGCCGCATGAAGCTTTCTTT | CASSLSSSSGPHEAFF
. | TRBJ2-7 | TRBD1 | TRBV11-3 | TGTGCCAGCAGAGAGACAGGGGGACCCTCCTACGAGCAGTACTTC | CASRETGGPSYEQYF